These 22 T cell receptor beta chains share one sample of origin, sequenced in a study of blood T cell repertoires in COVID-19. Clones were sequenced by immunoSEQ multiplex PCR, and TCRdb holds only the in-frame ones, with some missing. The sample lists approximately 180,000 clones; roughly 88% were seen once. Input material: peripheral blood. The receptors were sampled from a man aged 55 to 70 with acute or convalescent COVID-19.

The CDR3 region has the DNA TGTGCCAGCAGCCAAGATCTCAGGGGTCAAGAGACCCAGTACTTC. Its translation is CASSQDLRGQETQYF. This chain links TRBV4-2 with TRBJ2-5; the D gene is possibly TRBD1 (6 bases). CDR3 length: 15 amino acids. V was trimmed by 0 bases and J by 2 bases, leaving 10 bases between them. Germline CDR1 LGHNA, CDR2 YNFKEQ.

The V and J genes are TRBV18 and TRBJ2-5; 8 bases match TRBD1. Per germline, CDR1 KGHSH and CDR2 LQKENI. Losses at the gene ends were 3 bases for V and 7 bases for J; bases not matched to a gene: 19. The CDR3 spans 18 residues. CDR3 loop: CASSPGPRDRPEGRTQYF. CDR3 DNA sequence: TGTGCCAGCTCACCGGGTCCTCGGGACAGGCCGGAGGGGCGGACCCAGTACTTC.

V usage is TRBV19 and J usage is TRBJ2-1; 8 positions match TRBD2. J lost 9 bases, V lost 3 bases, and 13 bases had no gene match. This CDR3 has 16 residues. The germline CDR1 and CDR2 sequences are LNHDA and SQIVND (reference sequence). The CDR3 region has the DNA TGTGCCAGTAGTATTCGAGCCAGCGGGAGTGTGGGTGAGCAGTTCTTC. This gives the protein CASSIRASGSVGEQFF.

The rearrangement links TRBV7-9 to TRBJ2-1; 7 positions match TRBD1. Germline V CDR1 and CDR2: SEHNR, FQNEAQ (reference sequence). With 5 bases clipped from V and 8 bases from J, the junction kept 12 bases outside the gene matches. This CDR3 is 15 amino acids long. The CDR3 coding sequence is TGTGCCAGCAGCGACAGGGATCTTTTTCGGGATGAGCAGTTCTTC. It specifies CASSDRDLFRDEQFF. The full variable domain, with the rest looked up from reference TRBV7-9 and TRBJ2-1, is DTGVSQNPRHKITKRGQNVTFRCDPISEHNRLYWYRQTLGQGPEFLTYFQNEAQLEKSRLLSDRFSAERPKGSFSTLEIQRTEQGDSAMYLCASSDRDLFRDEQFFGPGTRLTVL.

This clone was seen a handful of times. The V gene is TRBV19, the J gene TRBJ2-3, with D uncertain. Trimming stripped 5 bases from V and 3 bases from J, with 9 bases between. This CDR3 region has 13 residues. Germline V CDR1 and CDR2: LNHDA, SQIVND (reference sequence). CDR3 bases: TGTGCCAGTAGTGCTTACCGGACAGATACGCAGTATTTT. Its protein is CASSAYRTDTQYF. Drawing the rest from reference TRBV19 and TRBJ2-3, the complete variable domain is DGGITQSPKYLFRKEGQNVTLSCEQNLNHDAMYWYRQDPGQGLRLIYYSQIVNDFQKGDIAEGYSVSREKKESFPLTVTSAQKNPTAFYLCASSAYRTDTQYFGPGTRLTVL.

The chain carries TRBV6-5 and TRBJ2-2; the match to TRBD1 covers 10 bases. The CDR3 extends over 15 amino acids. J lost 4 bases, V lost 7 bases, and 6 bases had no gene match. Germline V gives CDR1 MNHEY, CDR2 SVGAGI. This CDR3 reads CASTSGTGATGELFF. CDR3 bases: TGTGCCAGCACCTCCGGGACAGGGGCCACCGGGGAGCTGTTTTTT.

CDR3 amino acids: CASSTQGLRENIQYF. In DNA form, the CDR3 reads TGTGCCAGTAGTACCCAGGGACTGAGGGAAAACATTCAGTACTTC. The rearrangement uses TRBV19 and TRBJ2-4, with a tentative D call TRBD2 (6 bases). Germline loops: CDR1 LNHDA, CDR2 SQIVND (reference sequence). This CDR3 contains 15 residues. Deletions cut 4 bases from V and 5 bases from J, with 15 bases between.

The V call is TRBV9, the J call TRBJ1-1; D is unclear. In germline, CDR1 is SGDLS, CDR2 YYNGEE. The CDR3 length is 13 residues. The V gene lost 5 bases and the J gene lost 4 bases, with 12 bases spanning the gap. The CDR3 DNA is TGTGCCAGCAGTGTGGGAGGGCGCACTGAAGCTTTCTTT. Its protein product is CASSVGGRTEAFF.

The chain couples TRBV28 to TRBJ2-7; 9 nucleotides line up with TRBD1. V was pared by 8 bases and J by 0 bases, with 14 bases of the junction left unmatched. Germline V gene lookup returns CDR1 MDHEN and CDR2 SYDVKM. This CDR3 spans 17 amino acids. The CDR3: CASRNRQGETFSYEQYF. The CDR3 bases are TGTGCCAGCCGCAATAGACAGGGGGAAACTTTCTCCTACGAGCAGTACTTC.

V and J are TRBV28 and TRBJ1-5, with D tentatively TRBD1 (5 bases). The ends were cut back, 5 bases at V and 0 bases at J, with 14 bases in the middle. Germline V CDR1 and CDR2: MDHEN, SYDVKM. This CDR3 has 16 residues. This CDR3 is CASSTQTVYSNQPQHF. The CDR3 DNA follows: TGTGCCAGCAGTACCCAGACAGTTTATAGCAATCAGCCCCAGCATTTT.

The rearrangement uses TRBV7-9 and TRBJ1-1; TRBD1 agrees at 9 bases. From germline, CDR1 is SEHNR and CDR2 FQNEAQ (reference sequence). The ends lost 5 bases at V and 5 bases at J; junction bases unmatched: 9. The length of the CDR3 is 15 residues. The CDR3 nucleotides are TGTGCCAGCAGCGCAGGGGACAGGGAAGGGACTGAAGCTTTCTTT. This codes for CASSAGDREGTEAFF.

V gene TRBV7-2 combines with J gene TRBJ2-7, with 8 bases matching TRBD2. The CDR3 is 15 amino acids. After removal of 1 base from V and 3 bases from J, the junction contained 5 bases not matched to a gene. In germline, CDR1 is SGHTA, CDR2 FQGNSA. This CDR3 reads CASSLGSGSIYEQYF. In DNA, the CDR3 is TGTGCCAGCAGCTTAGGGAGCGGGAGTATCTACGAGCAGTACTTC.

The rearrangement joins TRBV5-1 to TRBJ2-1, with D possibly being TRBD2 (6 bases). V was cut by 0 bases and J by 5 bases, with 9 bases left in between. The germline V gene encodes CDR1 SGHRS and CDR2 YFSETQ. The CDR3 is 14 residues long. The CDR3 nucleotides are TGCGCCAGCAGCTTGGCTAGCGCCGACAATGAGCAGTTCTTC. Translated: CASSLASADNEQFF.

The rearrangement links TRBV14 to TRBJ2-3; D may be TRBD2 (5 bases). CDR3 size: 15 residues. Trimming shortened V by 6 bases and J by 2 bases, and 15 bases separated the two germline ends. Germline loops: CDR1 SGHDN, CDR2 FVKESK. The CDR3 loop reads CASRGPGWTTDTQYF. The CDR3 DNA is TGTGCCAGCAGGGGCCCGGGGTGGACCACAGATACGCAGTATTTT. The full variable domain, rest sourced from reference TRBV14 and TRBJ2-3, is EAGVTQFPSHSVIEKGQTVTLRCDPISGHDNLYWYRRVMGKEIKFLLHFVKESKQDESGMPNNRFLAERTGGTYSTLKVQPAELEDSGVYFCASRGPGWTTDTQYFGPGTRLTVL.

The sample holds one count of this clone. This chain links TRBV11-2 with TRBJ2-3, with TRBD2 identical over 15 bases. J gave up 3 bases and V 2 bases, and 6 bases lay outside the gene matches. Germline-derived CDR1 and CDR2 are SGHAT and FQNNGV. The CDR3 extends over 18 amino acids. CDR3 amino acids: CASSLNGLAGGRTDTQYF. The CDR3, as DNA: TGTGCCAGCAGCTTAAATGGACTAGCGGGAGGGCGTACAGATACGCAGTATTTT.

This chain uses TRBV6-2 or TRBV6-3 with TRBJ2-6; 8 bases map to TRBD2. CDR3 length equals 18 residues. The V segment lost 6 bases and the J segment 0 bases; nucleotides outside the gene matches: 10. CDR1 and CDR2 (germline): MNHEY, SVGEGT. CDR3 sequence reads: CASSRLTSVTSGANVLTF. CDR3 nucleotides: TGTGCCAGCAGCCGCCTGACTAGCGTGACCTCTGGGGCCAACGTCCTGACTTTC.

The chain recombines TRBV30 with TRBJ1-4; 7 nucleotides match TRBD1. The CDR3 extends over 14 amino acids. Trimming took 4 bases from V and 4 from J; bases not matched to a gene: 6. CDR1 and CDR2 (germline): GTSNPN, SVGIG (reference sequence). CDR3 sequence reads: CAWTRGSNNEKLFF. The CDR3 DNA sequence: TGTGCCTGGACCAGGGGGTCGAATAATGAAAAACTGTTTTTT.

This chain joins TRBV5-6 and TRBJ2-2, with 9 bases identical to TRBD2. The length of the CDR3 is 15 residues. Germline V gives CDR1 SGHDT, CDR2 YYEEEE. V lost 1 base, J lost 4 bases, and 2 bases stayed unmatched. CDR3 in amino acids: CASSLIAGVTGELFF. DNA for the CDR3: TGTGCCAGCAGCTTGATAGCGGGAGTCACCGGGGAGCTGTTTTTT.

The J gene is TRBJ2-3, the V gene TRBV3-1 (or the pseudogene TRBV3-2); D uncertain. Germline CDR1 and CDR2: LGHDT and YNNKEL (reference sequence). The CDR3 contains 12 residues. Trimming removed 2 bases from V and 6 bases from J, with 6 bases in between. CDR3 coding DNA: TGTGCCAGCAGCCAATCCGTGGATACGCAGTATTTT. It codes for CASSQSVDTQYF.

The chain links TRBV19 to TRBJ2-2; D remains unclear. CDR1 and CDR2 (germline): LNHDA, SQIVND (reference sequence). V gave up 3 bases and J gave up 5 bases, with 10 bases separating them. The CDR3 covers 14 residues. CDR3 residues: CASSIESGTGELFF. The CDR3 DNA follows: TGTGCCAGTAGTATTGAGTCAGGAACCGGGGAGCTGTTTTTT.

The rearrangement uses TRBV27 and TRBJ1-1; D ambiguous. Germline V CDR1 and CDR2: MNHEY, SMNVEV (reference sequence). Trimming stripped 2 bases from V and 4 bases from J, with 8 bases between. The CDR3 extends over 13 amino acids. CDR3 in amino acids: CASSLARGTEAFF. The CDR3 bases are TGTGCCAGCAGTTTAGCCCGGGGCACTGAAGCTTTCTTT.

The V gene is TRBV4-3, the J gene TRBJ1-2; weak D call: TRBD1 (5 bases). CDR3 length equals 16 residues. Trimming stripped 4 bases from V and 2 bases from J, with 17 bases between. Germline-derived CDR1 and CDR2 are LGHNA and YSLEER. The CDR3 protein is CASSRDPGGRNYGYTF. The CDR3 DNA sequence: TGCGCCAGCAGCCGGGACCCCGGGGGTCGGAACTATGGCTACACCTTC.